The 25 T cell receptor beta chains listed next were all sequenced from one sample in a study of regulatory T cells in long-lasting Graves disease. The authors built TCR beta libraries using iRepertoire HTBI primers and Arm-PCR of CDR3 regions. TCRdb re-derived calls from the multiplex PCR reads in MiXCR, one entry per CDR3 protein. The table has 430,000 or so distinct CDR3 sequences, around a fifth seen once. The time point here: persistent/refractory GD, antithyroid drugs over 5 years with positive TRAb. The TCR library was prepared using RNA isolated from PBMCs. The sequences come from peripheral blood mononuclear cells (PBMCs), collected when the disease was refractory, from a patient treated with antithyroid drugs. The receptors come from a female donor with Graves disease.

The V gene is TRBV2, the J gene TRBJ1-5, with TRBD1 matching over 7 bases. The CDR3 runs to 15 residues. Per the germline V gene, CDR1 is SNHLY and CDR2 is FYNNEI. The V and J ends lost 2 bases and 6 bases, in that order; junction bases with no gene match: 7. This CDR3 reads CASSERRQGIQPQHF. CDR3 nucleotides: TGTGCCAGCAGTGAAAGAAGACAGGGCATTCAGCCCCAGCATTTT.

J is TRBJ1-5 and V is TRBV27; D remains ambiguous. The CDR3 is 14 residues long. V lost 4 bases and J lost 5, with 12 bases in between. Germline V lookup: CDR1 MNHEY, CDR2 SMNVEV (reference sequence). The CDR3 region has the DNA TGTGCCAGCAGTTACTCGGGTCCACATCAGCCCCAGCATTTT. It encodes CASSYSGPHQPQHF.

This clonotype was recorded many times. This rearrangement joins TRBV6-5 to TRBJ2-7, with TRBD1 matching 9 bases. Germline values: CDR1 MNHEY, CDR2 SVGAGI. The junction had 5 bases not matched to a gene; V was cut back by 4 bases and J by 1 base. The CDR3 covers 15 residues. This chain's CDR3 is CASSWGTGISYEQYF. CDR3 in DNA: TGTGCCAGCAGTTGGGGGACAGGGATTTCCTACGAGCAGTACTTC.

The table lists this clonotype with many counts. The genes are TRBV15 and TRBJ1-1; possible D gene TRBD1, 5 bases. The CDR3 extends over 13 amino acids. The V end lost 1 base, the J end lost 6 bases, and 9 bases lay between the germline ends. Looked up from germline, CDR1 is LNHNV and CDR2 is YYDKDF (reference sequence). The CDR3 region has the DNA TGTGCCACCAGCAGAGGGGGGTGGGCTGAAGCTTTCTTT. It translates to CATSRGGWAEAFF.

The table lists this clonotype with many counts. The chain recombines TRBV2 with TRBJ2-6, with D unclear. This CDR3 has 16 residues. V dropped 3 bases and J dropped 4 bases, with 13 bases sitting between them. In germline, CDR1 is SNHLY, CDR2 FYNNEI. The CDR3 sequence: CASSDDQGPGANVLTF. The CDR3 DNA reads as TGTGCCAGCAGTGACGATCAAGGGCCAGGGGCCAACGTCCTGACTTTC.

This clonotype was counted at least ten times. The rearrangement uses TRBV28 and TRBJ2-7, with a weak D call TRBD2 (6 bases). CDR1 is MDHEN, CDR2 SYDVKM, per germline. Trimming shortened V by 8 bases and J by 7 bases, and 12 bases separated the two germline ends. The CDR3 loop spans 11 amino acids. CDR3: CASGRREEQYF. Here the CDR3 DNA reads TGTGCCAGCGGCCGTCGGGAGGAGCAGTACTTC.

The table lists this clonotype with many counts. The chain has TRBV25-1 and TRBJ1-6, with a possible D match to TRBD1 (6 bases). The V and J ends lost 7 bases and 9 bases respectively, with 19 bases between them. The CDR3 length is 15 residues. The germline CDR1 and CDR2 sequences are MGHDK and SYGVNS. The CDR3 DNA is TGTGCCAGCACCTATCGCCAGCCGGGGGCTTCACCCCTCCACTTT. Its translation: CASTYRQPGASPLHF.

This clonotype was recorded many times. The rearrangement uses TRBV11-2 and TRBJ2-2, with D perhaps TRBD1 (7 bases). Trimming pared 4 bases from V and 3 bases from J, leaving 12 bases between. The CDR3 is made up of 15 amino acids. Germline CDR1 is SGHAT and CDR2 is FQNNGV. CDR3 bases: TGTGCCAGCAGCTCAGGGGGGCCGGACACCGGGGAGCTGTTTTTT. Translating gives CASSSGGPDTGELFF.

The chain has TRBV25-1 and TRBJ1-2, with D maybe TRBD1 (5 bases). V dropped 3 bases and J dropped 0 bases, with 8 bases sitting between them. The V gene's germline CDR1 is MGHDK and CDR2 SYGVNS. This CDR3 is built from 14 residues. CDR3 in DNA: TGTGCCAGCAGTGAGGACACCACTAACTATGGCTACACCTTC. It yields the protein CASSEDTTNYGYTF.

The chain employs TRBV5-4 and TRBJ1-3; 9 bases fit TRBD1. The J segment lost 0 bases and the V segment lost 4 bases, leaving 11 bases of the junction unmatched. The CDR3 totals 18 residues. From germline, CDR1 is SGHNT and CDR2 YYREEE (reference sequence). The CDR3 DNA follows: TGTGCCAGCAGCCTTGGCCCGGGACAGGGAAACTCTGGAAACACCATATATTTT. It translates to CASSLGPGQGNSGNTIYF. The full variable domain, in which reference TRBV5-4 and TRBJ1-3 provide the parts outside the CDR3, is ETGVTQSPTHLIKTRGQQVTLRCSSQSGHNTVSWYQQALGQGPQFIFQYYREEENGRGNFPPRFSGLQFPNYSSELNVNALELDDSALYLCASSLGPGQGNSGNTIYFGEGSWLTVV.

Many counts were recorded for this clonotype. The chain uses TRBV5-6 and TRBJ2-5; D remains ambiguous. Germline V gene lookup returns CDR1 SGHDT and CDR2 YYEEEE. The V end was cut by 4 bases, the J end by 3 bases, with 7 bases between. The CDR3 runs 12 residues. CDR3 residues: CASSLSKETQYF. The DNA for the CDR3 is TGTGCCAGCAGCCTAAGTAAAGAGACCCAGTACTTC.

This clonotype was observed many times. This chain links TRBV12-3 or TRBV12-4 with TRBJ2-7, with 10 bases fitting TRBD2. J gave up 6 bases and V 6 bases, and 2 bases lay outside the gene matches. This CDR3 has 12 amino acids. The CDR3 DNA reads TGTGCCAGCAGCGTAGCGGGAGGCGAGCAGTACTTC. This codes for CASSVAGGEQYF.

V gene TRBV20-1 combines with J gene TRBJ1-2; 7 nucleotides agree with TRBD1. The CDR3 is 11 amino acids. Germline V CDR1 and CDR2: DFQATT, SNEGSKA (reference sequence). The J segment lost 6 bases and the V segment lost 3 bases, leaving 1 base of the junction unmatched. The CDR3 loop is CSARTGNGYTF. As DNA, the CDR3 is TGCAGTGCTAGGACAGGGAATGGCTACACCTTC.

There are many counts of this clonotype. This rearrangement joins TRBV20-1 to TRBJ1-5; 9 bases match TRBD1. The V and J ends lost 5 bases and 6 bases, in that order; junction bases with no gene match: 11. Germline CDR1 and CDR2: DFQATT and SNEGSKA (reference sequence). This CDR3 has 15 amino acids. The CDR3, as DNA: TGCAGTGCTCGTCGGCGGGACAGGGCAGGTCAGCCCCAGCATTTT. It encodes CSARRRDRAGQPQHF.

This clonotype was counted ten times or more. The chain employs TRBV6-9 and TRBJ1-1; D perhaps matches TRBD1 (5 bases). Trimming removed 3 bases from V and 5 bases from J, with 10 bases in between. This CDR3 is 13 amino acids long. Germline V gives CDR1 MNHGY, CDR2 SVAAGI. The CDR3 region is CASSYSRGTEAFF. As DNA, the CDR3 is TGTGCCAGCAGTTACTCAAGGGGTACTGAAGCTTTCTTT.

This clonotype was seen many times. Just one base apart from a much larger clone, this may be a read error. The chain couples TRBV28 to TRBJ2-7; D gene unclear. V lost 2 bases to trimming and J lost 3 bases, with 2 bases between them. Germline V CDR1 and CDR2: MDHEN, SYDVKM. The CDR3 consists of 11 residues. In nucleotides, the CDR3 is TGTGCCAGCAGTTTAATCTACGAGCAGTACTTC. This sequence encodes CASSLIYEQYF. Together with reference TRBV28 and TRBJ2-7, the CDR3 gives the full variable domain: DVKVTQSSRYLVKRTGEKVFLECVQDMDHENMFWYRQDPGLGLRLIYFSYDVKMKEKGDIPEGYSVSREKKERFSLILESASTNQTSMYLCASSLIYEQYFGPGTRLTVT.

This clonotype was picked up a small number of times. The chain carries TRBV15 and TRBJ2-7; TRBD2 matches at 11 bases. CDR1 and CDR2 (germline): LNHNV, YYDKDF (reference sequence). The ends lost 1 base at V and 5 bases at J; junction bases unmatched: 13. The CDR3 contains 18 residues. As DNA, the CDR3 is TGTGCCACCAGCAGAGGGGCCAACTTAGCGGGAGGGGCGGACGAGCAGTACTTC. Protein: CATSRGANLAGGADEQYF.

This clonotype was recorded at least ten times. This sequence joins TRBV28 and TRBJ2-7; 7 bases match TRBD2. Trimming took 2 bases from V and 7 from J; bases not matched to a gene: 11. The CDR3 loop spans 15 amino acids. CDR1 is MDHEN, CDR2 SYDVKM, per germline. CDR3 DNA sequence: TGTGCCAGCAGTTTAATGACTAGCATTGGGGTGGAGCAGTACTTC. Amino acid sequence: CASSLMTSIGVEQYF. The entire variable domain, with the rest obtained from reference TRBV28 and TRBJ2-7, is as follows: DVKVTQSSRYLVKRTGEKVFLECVQDMDHENMFWYRQDPGLGLRLIYFSYDVKMKEKGDIPEGYSVSREKKERFSLILESASTNQTSMYLCASSLMTSIGVEQYFGPGTRLTVT.

Ten or more counts support this clonotype. The V call is TRBV6-1, the J call TRBJ2-7; D tentatively reads TRBD1 or TRBD2 (6 bases each). The germline V and J ends were trimmed by 2 bases and 0 bases, with 11 bases remaining between them. CDR3 length: 15 residues. Per germline, CDR1 MNHNS and CDR2 SASEGT. The CDR3 protein is CASSEWRGSSYEQYF. CDR3 bases: TGTGCCAGCAGTGAATGGAGGGGGAGCTCCTACGAGCAGTACTTC.

The chain couples TRBV2 to TRBJ2-1; tentatively, D is TRBD2 (6 bases). Germline assignment: CDR1 SNHLY and CDR2 FYNNEI. This CDR3 region has 12 residues. V was clipped by 6 bases and J by 10 bases, with 13 bases between them. This chain's CDR3 is CASRLWRGEQFF. Written as DNA, the CDR3 is TGTGCCAGCAGACTTTGGAGGGGAGAGCAGTTCTTC.

This clonotype has only one observation. This rearrangement joins TRBV5-1 to TRBJ2-5, with D perhaps TRBD2 (6 bases). This CDR3 is 14 amino acids long. Trimming stripped 2 bases from V and 1 base from J, with 9 bases between. The germline CDR1 and CDR2 sequences are SGHRS and YFSETQ. CDR3 DNA sequence: TGCGCCAGCAGCTTTCAGGAGGGCCAAGAGACCCAGTACTTC. Translation: CASSFQEGQETQYF.

This clonotype was seen many times. V and J are TRBV11-3 and TRBJ2-1; 14 nucleotides agree with TRBD2. The junction had 5 bases not matched to a gene; V was cut back by 5 bases and J by 8 bases. The CDR3 totals 15 residues. CDR1 is SGHNT and CDR2 is YENEEA in the germline V gene. The CDR3 DNA sequence: TGTGCCAGCAGCCCTGGGACTAGCGGGAGTGATGAGCAGTTCTTC. This sequence encodes CASSPGTSGSDEQFF.

The chain links TRBV9 to TRBJ2-7, with D possibly TRBD1 on 6 matching bases. Germline assignment: CDR1 SGDLS and CDR2 YYNGEE. With 3 bases removed from V and 1 base from J, the gap between germline ends came to 11 bases. The CDR3 loop spans 14 amino acids. CDR3 residues: CASSARQDSYEQYF. CDR3 bases: TGTGCCAGCAGCGCCCGACAGGATTCCTACGAGCAGTACTTC.

About this clonotype itself: With a much larger clone just one base away, this may be a read error. No conserved phenylalanine or tryptophan ends this CDR3, so it is likely a read error. The V call is TRBV20-1, the J call TRBJ2-5; D is perhaps TRBD1 (5 bases). The CDR3 totals 13 residues. CDR1 and CDR2 from the germline V gene are DFQATT and SNEGSKA (reference sequence). V lost 0 bases and J lost 6, with 11 bases in between. Written as DNA, the CDR3 is TGCAGTGCTAGAGATTCAGGGTGGCAGACCCAGTACCTC. Translating it yields CSARDSGWQTQYL.

The table lists this clonotype with many counts. The V call is TRBV27, the J call TRBJ2-7; 10 positions match TRBD2. V dropped 8 bases and J dropped 4; count of bases not matched to a gene: 8. Germline CDR1 is MNHEY and CDR2 is SMNVEV (reference sequence). The CDR3 loop spans 14 amino acids. CDR3 coding DNA: TGTGCCAGCCCCCGGACTAGCGGAGATTACGAGCAGTACTTC. This encodes CASPRTSGDYEQYF.